The subject of this entry is one TCR beta chain. This sample is part of a study of T-cell reconstitution after alpha-beta-depleted transplantation in children. The CDR3 totals 16 residues. Germline CDR1 and CDR2: SGHKS and YYEKEE (reference sequence). V dropped 0 bases and J dropped 6 bases, with 18 bases sitting between them. During its preparation, the TCRbeta library received unique molecular identifiers. TCRdb redid the calling of the PCR reads with MiXCR, one entry per CDR3 protein. The data hold 500,000 or so distinct CDR3 sequences, with less than 35% observed a single time. The V and J genes are TRBV5-5 and TRBJ1-1; D possibly corresponds to TRBD1 (5 bases). Sequencing used PBMCs from the stem cell graft donor, obtained from the stem cell graft. The clonotype comes from a human donor who donated a stem cell graft to a child with aplastic anemia. CDR3 amino acids: CASSLAVGRASAEAFF. For the CDR3, the DNA is TGTGCCAGCAGCTTGGCTGTCGGCAGGGCGAGCGCTGAAGCTTTCTTT. Full variable domain (remainder filled in from reference TRBV5-5 and TRBJ1-1): DAGVTQSPTHLIKTRGQQVTLRCSPISGHKSVSWYQQVLGQGPQFIFQYYEKEERGRGNFPDRFSARQFPNYSSELNVNALLLGDSALYLCASSLAVGRASAEAFFGQGTRLTVV.